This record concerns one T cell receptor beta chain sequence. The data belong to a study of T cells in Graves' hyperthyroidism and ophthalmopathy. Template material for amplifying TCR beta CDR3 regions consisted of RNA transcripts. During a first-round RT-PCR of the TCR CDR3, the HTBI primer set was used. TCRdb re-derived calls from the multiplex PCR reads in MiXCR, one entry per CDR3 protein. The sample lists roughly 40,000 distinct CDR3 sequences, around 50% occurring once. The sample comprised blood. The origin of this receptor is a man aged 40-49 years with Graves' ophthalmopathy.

CDR3 nucleotide sequence: TGTGCCAGCAGCGGCCGGACAGGGACTGGGGCCAACGTCCTGACTTTC. As protein: CASSGRTGTGANVLTF. V is TRBV9 and J is TRBJ2-6; 8 positions agree with TRBD1. Per germline, CDR1 SGDLS and CDR2 YYNGEE. CDR3 length equals 16 residues. The ends lost 3 bases at V and 2 bases at J; junction bases unmatched: 4.